This TCR beta chain was identified in a study of blood T cell repertoires in COVID-19. Profiled with immunoSEQ multiplex PCR; TCRdb holds only in-frame clones, not every one. The table shows about 180,000 clones, with roughly 82% occurring only once. This clone occurred once. The source material was PBMCs or T cells enriched from blood (not recorded which). The sequence was obtained from a woman aged 25 to 39 who had recovered from COVID-19.

The CDR3 here is CASSQDPQGAVNTQYF. The CDR3 nucleotides read TGTGCCAGCAGCCAAGATCCACAGGGGGCGGTGAATACGCAGTATTTT. The rearrangement joins TRBV4-2 to TRBJ2-3; 9 bases map to TRBD1. This CDR3 spans 16 amino acids. Trimming at V came to 0 bases and at J to 7 bases, leaving 8 bases not matched to a gene. Per the germline V gene, CDR1 is LGHNA and CDR2 is YNFKEQ.